Each of the 20 T cell receptor beta chains below was sequenced from the same sample in a study of T-cell reconstitution after alpha-beta-depleted transplantation in children. This sample's TCRbeta library carried unique molecular identifier barcodes. TCRdb re-called the PCR reads through MiXCR, storing one row per CDR3 protein. In the table there are around 130,000 distinct CDR3 sequences, around a tenth of which are singletons. The sample was PBMCs, mostly from graft donor cells, taken 180 days after TCRalphabeta/CD19-depleted stem cell transplant. The receptor source for this set is a girl under three years old who had a stem cell transplant for combined immunodeficiency, so the T cells may come from the graft donor.

The sample holds many counts of this clonotype. One end of the junction is discordant with germline, which a read error may explain. V gene TRBV5-1 combines with J gene TRBJ2-5; D perhaps matches TRBD1 (5 bases). Germline CDR1 and CDR2: SGHRS and YFSETQ. The CDR3 extends over 13 amino acids. The CDR3 sequence is CASSLGVGETQYF. CDR3 sequence (DNA): TGTGCCAGCAGCTTAGGGGTAGGGGAGACCCAGTACTTC.

This clonotype occurred a few times. This chain uses TRBV4-3 with TRBJ2-7; possible D gene TRBD1, 6 bases. Germline loops: CDR1 LGHNA, CDR2 YSLEER. Trimming removed 5 bases from V and 3 bases from J, with 20 bases in between. This CDR3 has 16 residues. The CDR3 loop is CASSSSSGQPLYEQYF. The CDR3 region has the DNA TGCGCCAGCAGCTCATCCTCCGGACAGCCCCTCTACGAGCAGTACTTC.

This clonotype was detected only a few times. The V call is TRBV5-1, the J call TRBJ2-7, with D hard to call. The V and J ends lost 2 bases and 1 base respectively, with 13 bases between them. CDR3 length: 15 residues. Per germline, CDR1 SGHRS and CDR2 YFSETQ. Written as DNA, the CDR3 is TGCGCCAGCAGCTTTTACTCCCCAGGATCCTACGAGCAGTACTTC. Amino acid sequence: CASSFYSPGSYEQYF. Supplemented by reference TRBV5-1 and TRBJ2-7, the full variable domain reads KAGVTQTPRYLIKTRGQQVTLSCSPISGHRSVSWYQQTPGQGLQFLFEYFSETQRNKGNFPGRFSGRQFSNSRSEMNVSTLELGDSALYLCASSFYSPGSYEQYFGPGTRLTVT.

A note on this clonotype: At one boundary the junction diverges from the germline segment, which might be a read error. The chain recombines TRBV4-3 with TRBJ2-7; 10 nucleotides line up with TRBD2. CDR1 LGHNA and CDR2 YSLEER come from the germline V gene. The CDR3 has 15 residues. The DNA for the CDR3 is TGCGCCAGCAGACAAGGACTAGCGGCCAGCTACGAGCAGTACTTC. It translates to CASRQGLAASYEQYF.

This clonotype was observed at least ten times. The CDR3 reads CASSPPGDRVEDTQYF. The CDR3 coding sequence is TGTGCCAGCAGCCCACCCGGGGACAGGGTGGAAGATACGCAGTATTTT. This chain links TRBV11-2 with TRBJ2-3; 9 bases line up with TRBD1. CDR1 is SGHAT and CDR2 is FQNNGV in the germline V gene. This CDR3 contains 16 residues. The ends lost 5 bases at V and 5 bases at J; junction bases unmatched: 11.

This clonotype was counted a few times. The chain joins TRBV20-1 to TRBJ2-6; 11 nucleotides agree with TRBD2. Germline CDR1 is DFQATT and CDR2 is SNEGSKA (reference sequence). The CDR3 has 15 amino acids. V was pared by 2 bases and J by 3 bases, with 0 bases of the junction left unmatched. CDR3 loop: CSARLAGGGANVLTF. CDR3 sequence (DNA): TGCAGTGCTAGACTAGCGGGAGGTGGGGCCAACGTCCTGACTTTC.

This clonotype was counted a few times. The chain is built from TRBV27 and TRBJ2-4; perhaps TRBD1 as D (5 bases). CDR3 length equals 14 residues. Trimming took 5 bases from V and 4 from J, leaving 12 bases between them. Germline CDR1 MNHEY, CDR2 SMNVEV (reference sequence). The CDR3 here is CASSLVQGKNIQYF. The DNA of the CDR3 is TGTGCCAGCAGTCTTGTCCAGGGTAAAAACATTCAGTACTTC.

The genes are TRBV11-2 and TRBJ2-2, with a weak D call TRBD1 (6 bases). The V gene lost 7 bases and the J gene lost 1 base, with 10 bases spanning the gap. The CDR3 runs to 14 residues. Germline V gene lookup returns CDR1 SGHAT and CDR2 FQNNGV. The CDR3 DNA sequence: TGTGCCAGCACCTCGGACAGGAACACCGGGGAGCTGTTTTTT. Its translation: CASTSDRNTGELFF.

There are many counts of this clonotype. The chain employs TRBV7-2 and TRBJ2-1; D perhaps matches TRBD1 (5 bases). In germline, CDR1 is SGHTA, CDR2 FQGNSA. The germline V and J ends were trimmed by 5 bases and 1 base, with 15 bases remaining between them. This CDR3 contains 16 residues. CDR3 DNA: TGTGCCAGCAGCCTGGTAGGGGTCGGGTCCTACAATGAGCAGTTCTTC. Its protein product is CASSLVGVGSYNEQFF.

CDR3 DNA: TGTGCCAGCAGCTTATCGCGGGGACGCCGGTACAATGAGCAGTTCTTC. This encodes CASSLSRGRRYNEQFF. This chain joins TRBV7-8 and TRBJ2-1; D might be TRBD2 (6 bases). The CDR3 is made up of 16 amino acids. Trimming removed 2 bases at V and 4 bases at J, with 15 bases between. Per germline, CDR1 SGHVS and CDR2 FQNEAQ.

For this clonotype: It may be a read error: a sequence one base away is much more abundant. The rearrangement joins TRBV5-5 to TRBJ2-7; the match to TRBD2 covers 10 bases. CDR3 length equals 16 residues. The V gene end was trimmed by 4 bases and the J gene end by 2 bases; junction bases not matched to a gene: 9. The V gene's germline CDR1 is SGHKS and CDR2 YYEKEE (reference sequence). The CDR3 DNA sequence: TGTGCCAGCAGCCTGTCGGGACTAGCGAAAACCTACGAGCAGTACTTC. Protein: CASSLSGLAKTYEQYF.

This chain connects TRBV18 to TRBJ1-1; weak D call: TRBD1 (5 bases). Germline CDR1 KGHSH, CDR2 LQKENI. The CDR3 is 13 amino acids. V lost 6 bases and J lost 3, with 11 bases in between. CDR3 protein: CASSDKLDTEAFF. The CDR3 DNA is TGTGCCAGCTCGGACAAGTTGGACACTGAAGCTTTCTTT.

V gene TRBV11-1 combines with J gene TRBJ2-7, with a possible D match to TRBD2 (5 bases). The CDR3 runs 15 residues. Per germline, CDR1 SGHAT and CDR2 FQDESV (reference sequence). V lost 1 base and J lost 4, with 14 bases in between. CDR3 sequence reads: CASSLGRGLPYEQYF. The CDR3 region has the DNA TGTGCCAGCAGCTTAGGTCGAGGACTTCCTTACGAGCAGTACTTC.

This clonotype was found many times. The CDR3 DNA reads TGTGCCAGCAGCACTAGCAGCTCTGGGGCCAACGTCCTGACTTTC. As protein: CASSTSSSGANVLTF. The J gene is TRBJ2-6, the V gene TRBV7-2, with a tentative D call TRBD2 (6 bases). This CDR3 spans 15 amino acids. V lost 5 bases and J 0 bases, leaving 8 bases between the germline ends. The V gene's germline CDR1 is SGHTA and CDR2 FQGNSA.

This clonotype has a count of ten or more. The chain uses TRBV24-1 and TRBJ2-3; D gene ambiguous. V shed 5 bases and J shed 1 base, with 9 bases lying between them. Germline CDR1 and CDR2: KGHDR and SFDVKD. This CDR3 has 14 residues. CDR3 residues: CATSAQRGTDTQYF. The DNA of the CDR3 is TGTGCCACCAGTGCACAACGAGGCACAGATACGCAGTATTTT.

This clonotype was picked up a small number of times. The chain carries TRBV20-1 and TRBJ2-5; 7 nucleotides agree with TRBD1. There are 11 residues in the CDR3. J lost 5 bases, V lost 6 bases, and 3 bases had no gene match. The germline CDR1 and CDR2 sequences are DFQATT and SNEGSKA (reference sequence). In DNA form, the CDR3 reads TGCAGTGCCACAGGGGTGGAGACCCAGTACTTC. Protein: CSATGVETQYF.

This clonotype was recorded at least ten times. This chain links TRBV7-2 with TRBJ2-4; possibly TRBD2 for D (6 bases). CDR1 SGHTA and CDR2 FQGNSA come from the germline V gene. The CDR3 consists of 16 residues. Trimming stripped 3 bases from V and 0 bases from J, with 12 bases between. CDR3 sequence (DNA): TGTGCCAGCAGCTTCCTGAGCGGGTTAGCCAAAAACATTCAGTACTTC. This codes for CASSFLSGLAKNIQYF.

This clonotype was counted many times. The chain combines TRBV20-1 with TRBJ1-4; 7 nucleotides agree with TRBD1. Germline CDR1 reads DFQATT; CDR2 reads SNEGSKA (reference sequence). Losses at the gene ends were 5 bases for V and 4 bases for J; bases not matched to a gene: 4. The CDR3 covers 13 residues. CDR3 in DNA: TGCAGTGCTCTGACAGGGTTTAATGAAAAACTGTTTTTT. Translated, it gives CSALTGFNEKLFF.

This clonotype was found a few times. The V call is TRBV6-1, the J call TRBJ1-6, with D unclear. The CDR3 spans 13 residues. The ends were cut back, 7 bases at V and 8 bases at J, with 12 bases in the middle. Germline CDR1 and CDR2: MNHNS and SASEGT. The CDR3 bases are TGTGCCAGCAAGGGCGATGGTTATTCACCCCTCCACTTT. Its translation is CASKGDGYSPLHF.

The J gene is TRBJ2-3, the V gene TRBV5-1, with 7 bases fitting TRBD2. The CDR3 contains 16 residues. Germline CDR1 reads SGHRS; CDR2 reads YFSETQ. Trimming removed 4 bases from V and 3 bases from J; junction bases left unmatched: 11. CDR3 sequence reads: CASSPLAGVATDTQYF. For the CDR3, the DNA is TGCGCCAGCAGCCCCCTCGCGGGAGTCGCGACAGATACGCAGTATTTT.